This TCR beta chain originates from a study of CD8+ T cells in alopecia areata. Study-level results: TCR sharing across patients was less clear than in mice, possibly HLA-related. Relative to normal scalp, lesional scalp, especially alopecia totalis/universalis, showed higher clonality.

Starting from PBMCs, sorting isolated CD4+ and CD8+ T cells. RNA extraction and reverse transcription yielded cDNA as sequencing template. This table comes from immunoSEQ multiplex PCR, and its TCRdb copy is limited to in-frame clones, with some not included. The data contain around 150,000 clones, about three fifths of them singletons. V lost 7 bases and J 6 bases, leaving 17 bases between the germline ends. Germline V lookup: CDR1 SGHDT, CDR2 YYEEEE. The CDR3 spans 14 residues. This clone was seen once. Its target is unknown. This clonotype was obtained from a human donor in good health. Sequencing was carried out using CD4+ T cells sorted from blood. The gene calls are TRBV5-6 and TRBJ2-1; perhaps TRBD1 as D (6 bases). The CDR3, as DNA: TGTGCCAGCGGGGGCTCTAGTTGGTCCAATGAGCAGTTCTTC. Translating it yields CASGGSSWSNEQFF.